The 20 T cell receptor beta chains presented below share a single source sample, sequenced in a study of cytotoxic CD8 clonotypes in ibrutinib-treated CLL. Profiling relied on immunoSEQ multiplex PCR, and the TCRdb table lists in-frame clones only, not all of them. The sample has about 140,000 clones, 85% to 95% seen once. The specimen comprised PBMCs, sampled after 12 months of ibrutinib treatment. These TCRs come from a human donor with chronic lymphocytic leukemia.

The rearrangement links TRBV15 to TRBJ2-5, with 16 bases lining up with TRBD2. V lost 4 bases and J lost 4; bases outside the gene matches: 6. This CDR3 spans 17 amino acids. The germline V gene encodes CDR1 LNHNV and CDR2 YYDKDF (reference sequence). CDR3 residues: CATSMGLAGGRRETQYF. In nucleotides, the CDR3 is TGTGCCACCAGCATGGGACTAGCGGGAGGGAGGAGAGAGACCCAGTACTTC.

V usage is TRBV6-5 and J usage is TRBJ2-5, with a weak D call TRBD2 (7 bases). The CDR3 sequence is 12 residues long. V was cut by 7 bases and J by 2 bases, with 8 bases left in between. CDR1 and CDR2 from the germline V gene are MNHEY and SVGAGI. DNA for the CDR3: TGTGCCAGCAAGGGGGGGCAAGAGACCCAGTACTTC. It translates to CASKGGQETQYF.

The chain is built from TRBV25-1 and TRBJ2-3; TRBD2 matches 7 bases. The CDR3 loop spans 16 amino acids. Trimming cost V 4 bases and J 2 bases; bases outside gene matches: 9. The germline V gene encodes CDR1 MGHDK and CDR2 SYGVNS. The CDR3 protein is CASSGAGVGITDTQYF. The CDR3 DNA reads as TGTGCCAGCAGTGGGGCGGGAGTAGGGATCACAGATACGCAGTATTTT. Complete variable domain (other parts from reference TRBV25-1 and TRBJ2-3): EADIYQTPRYLVIGTGKKITLECSQTMGHDKMYWYQQDPGMELHLIHYSYGVNSTEKGDLSSESTVSRIRTEHFPLTLESARPSHTSQYLCASSGAGVGITDTQYFGPGTRLTVL.

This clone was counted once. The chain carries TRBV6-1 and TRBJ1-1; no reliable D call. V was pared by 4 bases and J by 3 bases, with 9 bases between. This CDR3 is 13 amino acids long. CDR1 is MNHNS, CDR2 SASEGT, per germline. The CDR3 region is CASSGRMDTEAFF. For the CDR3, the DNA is TGTGCCAGCAGTGGTAGGATGGACACTGAAGCTTTCTTT.

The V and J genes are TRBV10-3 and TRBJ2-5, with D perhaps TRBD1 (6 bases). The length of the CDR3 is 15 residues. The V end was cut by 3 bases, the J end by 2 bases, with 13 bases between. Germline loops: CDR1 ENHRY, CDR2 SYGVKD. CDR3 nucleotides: TGTGCCATCAGTGATCAGGGGCAGGGACAAGAGACCCAGTACTTC. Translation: CAISDQGQGQETQYF.

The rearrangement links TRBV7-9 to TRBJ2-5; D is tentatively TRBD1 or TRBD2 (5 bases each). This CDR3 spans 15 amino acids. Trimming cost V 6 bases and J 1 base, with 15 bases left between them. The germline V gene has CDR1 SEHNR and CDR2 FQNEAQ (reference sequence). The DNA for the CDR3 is TGTGCCAGCAGATGGACCGGGGCAGGCCAAGAGACCCAGTACTTC. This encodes CASRWTGAGQETQYF.

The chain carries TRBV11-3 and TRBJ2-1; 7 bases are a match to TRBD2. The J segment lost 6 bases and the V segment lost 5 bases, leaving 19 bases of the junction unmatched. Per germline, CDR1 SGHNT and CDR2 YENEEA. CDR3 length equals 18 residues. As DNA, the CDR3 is TGTGCCAGCAGCCACGCACTAGCGCCCAATCTGGGAGTCAATGAGCAGTTCTTC. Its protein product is CASSHALAPNLGVNEQFF.

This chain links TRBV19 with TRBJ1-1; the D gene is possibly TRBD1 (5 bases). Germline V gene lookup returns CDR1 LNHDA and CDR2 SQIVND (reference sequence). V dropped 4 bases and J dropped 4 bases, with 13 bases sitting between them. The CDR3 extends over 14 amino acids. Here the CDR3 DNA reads TGTGCCAGTAGTAGACAGTCCTTTGGCACTGAAGCTTTCTTT. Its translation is CASSRQSFGTEAFF.

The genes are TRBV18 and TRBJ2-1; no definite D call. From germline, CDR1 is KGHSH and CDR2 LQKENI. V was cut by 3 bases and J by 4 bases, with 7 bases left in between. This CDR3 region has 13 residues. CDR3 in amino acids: CASSPGMYNEQFF. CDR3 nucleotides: TGTGCCAGCTCACCGGGTATGTACAATGAGCAGTTCTTC.

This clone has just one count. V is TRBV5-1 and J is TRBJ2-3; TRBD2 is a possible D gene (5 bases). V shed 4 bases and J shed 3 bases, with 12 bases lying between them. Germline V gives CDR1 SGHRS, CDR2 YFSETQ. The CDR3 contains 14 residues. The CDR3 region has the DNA TGCGCCAGCAGCCGAGCCGGGGAAACAGATACGCAGTATTTT. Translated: CASSRAGETDTQYF.

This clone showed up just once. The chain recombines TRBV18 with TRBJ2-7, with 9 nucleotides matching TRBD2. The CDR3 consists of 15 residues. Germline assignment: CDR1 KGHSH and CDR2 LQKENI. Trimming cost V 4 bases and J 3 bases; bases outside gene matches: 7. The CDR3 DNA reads TGTGCCAGCTCACTGGGACTAGCTGCGATCTACGAGCAGTACTTC. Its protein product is CASSLGLAAIYEQYF.

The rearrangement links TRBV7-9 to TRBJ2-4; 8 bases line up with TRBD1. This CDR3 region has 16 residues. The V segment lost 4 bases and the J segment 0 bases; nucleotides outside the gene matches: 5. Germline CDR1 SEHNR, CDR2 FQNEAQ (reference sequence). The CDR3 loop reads CASSSGQGLAKNIQYF. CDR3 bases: TGTGCCAGCAGCTCTGGACAGGGACTAGCCAAAAACATTCAGTACTTC.

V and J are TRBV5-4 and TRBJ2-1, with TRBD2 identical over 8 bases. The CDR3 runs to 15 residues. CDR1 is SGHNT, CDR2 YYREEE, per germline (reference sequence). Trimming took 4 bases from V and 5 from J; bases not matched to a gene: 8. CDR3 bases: TGTGCCAGCAGCCCACCGGGACTAGATCACAATGAGCAGTTCTTC. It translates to CASSPPGLDHNEQFF.

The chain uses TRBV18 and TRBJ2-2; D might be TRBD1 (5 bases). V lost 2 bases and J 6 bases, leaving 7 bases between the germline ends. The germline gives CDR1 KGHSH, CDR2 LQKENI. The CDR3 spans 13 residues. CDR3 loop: CASSPVGPGELFF. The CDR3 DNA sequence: TGTGCCAGCTCACCAGTGGGGCCCGGGGAGCTGTTTTTT.

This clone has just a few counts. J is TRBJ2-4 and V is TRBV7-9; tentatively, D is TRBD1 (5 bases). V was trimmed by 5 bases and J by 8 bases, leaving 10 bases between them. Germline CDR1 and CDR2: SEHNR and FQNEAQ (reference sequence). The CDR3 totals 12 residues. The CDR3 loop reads CASSTPGYIQYF. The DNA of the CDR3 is TGTGCCAGCAGCACTCCAGGGTACATTCAGTACTTC.

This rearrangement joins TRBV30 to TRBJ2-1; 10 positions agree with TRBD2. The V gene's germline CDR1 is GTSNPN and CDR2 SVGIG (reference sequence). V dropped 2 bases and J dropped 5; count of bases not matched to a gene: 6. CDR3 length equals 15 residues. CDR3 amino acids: CAWSRGTSENNEQFF. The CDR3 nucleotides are TGTGCCTGGAGTCGAGGGACTAGCGAAAACAATGAGCAGTTCTTC.

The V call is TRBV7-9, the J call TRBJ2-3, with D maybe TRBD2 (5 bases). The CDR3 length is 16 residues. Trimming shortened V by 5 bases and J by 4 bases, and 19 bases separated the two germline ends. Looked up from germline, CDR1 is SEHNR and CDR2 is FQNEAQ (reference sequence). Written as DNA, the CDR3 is TGTGCCAGCAGCCCACTGCGGGCGAGGGATCCAGATACGCAGTATTTT. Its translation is CASSPLRARDPDTQYF.

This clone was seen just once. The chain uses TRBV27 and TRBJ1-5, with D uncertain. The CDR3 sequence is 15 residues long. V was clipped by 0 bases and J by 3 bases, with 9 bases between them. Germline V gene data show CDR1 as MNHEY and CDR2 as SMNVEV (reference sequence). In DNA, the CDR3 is TGTGCCAGCAGTTTATCGAAAAAGAACAATCAGCCCCAGCATTTT. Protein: CASSLSKKNNQPQHF.

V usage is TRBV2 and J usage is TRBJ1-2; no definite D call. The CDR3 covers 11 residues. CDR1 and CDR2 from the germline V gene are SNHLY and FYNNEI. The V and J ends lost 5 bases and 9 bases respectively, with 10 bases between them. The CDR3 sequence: CASSPFVSYTF. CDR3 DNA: TGTGCCAGCAGTCCGTTCGTGAGCTACACCTTC.

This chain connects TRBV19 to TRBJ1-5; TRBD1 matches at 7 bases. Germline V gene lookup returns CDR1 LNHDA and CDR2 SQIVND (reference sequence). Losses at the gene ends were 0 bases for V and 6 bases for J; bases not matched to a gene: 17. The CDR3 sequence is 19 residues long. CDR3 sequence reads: CASSIDPTGAVPLSQPQHF. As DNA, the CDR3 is TGTGCCAGTAGTATAGATCCTACAGGGGCCGTCCCATTAAGTCAGCCCCAGCATTTT.